The source of this T cell receptor (beta chain) is a study of CD8 T cells in ankylosing spondylitis. Broader study findings: Past research had described some motif variants in reactive arthritis synovial fluid and blood.

V dropped 6 bases and J dropped 0 bases, with 15 bases sitting between them. Germline CDR1 is DFQATT and CDR2 is SNEGSKA (reference sequence). This CDR3 is 15 amino acids long. Quantitative 5'-RACE with molecular barcodes generated TCR beta libraries. TCRdb passed the 5' RACE reads through MiXCR, listing each CDR3 protein once. The table includes 300,000 to 400,000 distinct CDR3 sequences, around 10% detected once. In this sample, this clonotype turned up many times. What it binds is not known. Sample: blood, either unsorted or a sorted T cell fraction (not recorded which). This TCR came from a female donor with ankylosing spondylitis or in good health (not recorded which). The chain is built from TRBV20-1 and TRBJ1-5; a weak D match, TRBD1 (5 bases). The CDR3 loop reads CSAKKQVYSNQPQHF. CDR3 coding DNA: TGCAGTGCAAAAAAACAGGTATATAGCAATCAGCCCCAGCATTTT.